This record looks at one T cell receptor beta chain sequence and its context. This record belongs to a study of shared clonotypes between healthy human individuals. In the study overall: Three CD4 naive, three CD4 memory, two CD8 naive and one CD8 memory plate were used per donor.

Donors had no recently reported acute infections or vaccinations and were HIV-negative. Memory CD4+ cells were the fraction left after CD45RA+ naive selection. This CDR3 region has 15 residues. Germline assignment: CDR1 SEHNR and CDR2 FQNEAQ (reference sequence). Between the trimmed V and J ends, which lost 4 bases and 5 bases, there was a span of 15 bases. The study ran the assay at deep level. Method: immunoSEQ multiplex PCR; TCRdb's copy keeps in-frame clones and lacks some. This table holds over a million clones, around 95% found once. The sequence was collected from a man aged 25 to 40 in good health. This sequence joins TRBV7-9 and TRBJ1-5; D remains unclear. The sequencing sample was made of naive CD4+ T cells sorted from blood. Subset meaning: CD45RA+ positively selected. This CDR3 reads CASSSPGPGDQPQHF. CDR3 nucleotide sequence: TGTGCCAGCAGCTCCCCGGGCCCGGGCGATCAGCCCCAGCATTTT.